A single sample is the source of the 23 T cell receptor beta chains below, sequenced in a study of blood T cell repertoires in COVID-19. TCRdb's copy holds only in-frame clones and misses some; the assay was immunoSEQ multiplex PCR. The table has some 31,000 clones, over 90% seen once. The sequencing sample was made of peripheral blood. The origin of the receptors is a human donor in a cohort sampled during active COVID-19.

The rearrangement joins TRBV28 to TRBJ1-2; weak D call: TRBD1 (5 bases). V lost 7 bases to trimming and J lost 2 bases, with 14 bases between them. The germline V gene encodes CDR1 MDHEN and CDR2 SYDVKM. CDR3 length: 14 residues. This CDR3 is CASIPAGQNYGYTF. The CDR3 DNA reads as TGTGCCAGCATCCCTGCGGGGCAGAACTATGGCTACACCTTC.

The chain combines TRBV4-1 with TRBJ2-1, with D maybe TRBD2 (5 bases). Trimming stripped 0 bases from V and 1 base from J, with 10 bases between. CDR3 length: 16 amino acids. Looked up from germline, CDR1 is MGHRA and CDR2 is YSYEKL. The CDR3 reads CASSQERSGSYNEQFF. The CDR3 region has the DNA TGCGCCAGCAGCCAAGAAAGGAGCGGATCCTACAATGAGCAGTTCTTC.

CDR3 sequence (DNA): TGCGCCAGCAGCTTGGGGCCGACTAACACTGAAGCTTTCTTT. This gives the protein CASSLGPTNTEAFF. The chain joins TRBV5-1 to TRBJ1-1; D unclear. The V gene lost 0 bases and the J gene lost 2 bases, with 8 bases spanning the gap. The CDR3 consists of 14 residues. Germline CDR1 is SGHRS and CDR2 is YFSETQ.

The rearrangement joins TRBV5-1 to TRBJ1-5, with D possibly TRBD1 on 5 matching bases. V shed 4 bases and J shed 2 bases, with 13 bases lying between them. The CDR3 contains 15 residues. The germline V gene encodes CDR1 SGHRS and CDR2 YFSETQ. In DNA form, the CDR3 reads TGCGCCAGCAGCCGGTCCCCGGGGGGCAATCAGCCCCAGCATTTT. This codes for CASSRSPGGNQPQHF.

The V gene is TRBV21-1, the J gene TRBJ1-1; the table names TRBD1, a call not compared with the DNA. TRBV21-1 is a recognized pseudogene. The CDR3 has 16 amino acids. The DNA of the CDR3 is TGTGCCAGCAGCAAACGCGGGACAGTTCCAAGGGCTGAAGCTTTCTTT. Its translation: CASSKRGTVPRAEAFF.

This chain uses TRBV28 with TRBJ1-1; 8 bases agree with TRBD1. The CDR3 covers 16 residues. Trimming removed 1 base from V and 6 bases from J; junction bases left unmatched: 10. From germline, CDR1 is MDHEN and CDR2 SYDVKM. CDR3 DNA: TGTGCCAGCAGTTTATTGTTAGGACAGGGCCCTCCTGAAGCTTTCTTT. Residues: CASSLLLGQGPPEAFF. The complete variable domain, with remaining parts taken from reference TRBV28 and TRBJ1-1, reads DVKVTQSSRYLVKRTGEKVFLECVQDMDHENMFWYRQDPGLGLRLIYFSYDVKMKEKGDIPEGYSVSREKKERFSLILESASTNQTSMYLCASSLLLGQGPPEAFFGQGTRLTVV.

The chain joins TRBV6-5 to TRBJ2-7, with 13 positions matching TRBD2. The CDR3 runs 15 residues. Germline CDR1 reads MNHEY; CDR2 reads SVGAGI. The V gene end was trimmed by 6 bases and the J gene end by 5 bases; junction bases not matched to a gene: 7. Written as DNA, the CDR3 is TGTGCCAGCAGAGGACTAGCGGGAGCCGGCGACGAGCAGTACTTC. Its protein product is CASRGLAGAGDEQYF.

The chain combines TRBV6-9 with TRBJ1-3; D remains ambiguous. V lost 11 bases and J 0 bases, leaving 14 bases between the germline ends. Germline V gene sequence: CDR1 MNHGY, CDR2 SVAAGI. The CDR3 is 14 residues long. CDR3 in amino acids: CAGNTASSGNTIYF. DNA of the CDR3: TGTGCCGGCAACACAGCTTCCTCTGGAAACACCATATATTTT.

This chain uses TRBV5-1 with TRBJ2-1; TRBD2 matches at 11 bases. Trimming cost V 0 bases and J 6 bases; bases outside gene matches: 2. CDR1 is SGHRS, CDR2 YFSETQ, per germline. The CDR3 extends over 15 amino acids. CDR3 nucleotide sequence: TGCGCCAGCAGCTTGGGGACTAGCGGGCGCAATGAGCAGTTCTTC. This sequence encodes CASSLGTSGRNEQFF. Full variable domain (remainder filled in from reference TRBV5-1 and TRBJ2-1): KAGVTQTPRYLIKTRGQQVTLSCSPISGHRSVSWYQQTPGQGLQFLFEYFSETQRNKGNFPGRFSGRQFSNSRSEMNVSTLELGDSALYLCASSLGTSGRNEQFFGPGTRLTVL.

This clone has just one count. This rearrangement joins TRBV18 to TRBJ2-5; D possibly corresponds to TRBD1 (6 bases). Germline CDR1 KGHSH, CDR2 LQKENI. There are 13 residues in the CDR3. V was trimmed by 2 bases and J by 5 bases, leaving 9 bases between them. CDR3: CASSPSGAETQYF. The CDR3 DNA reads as TGTGCCAGCTCACCATCAGGGGCTGAGACCCAGTACTTC.

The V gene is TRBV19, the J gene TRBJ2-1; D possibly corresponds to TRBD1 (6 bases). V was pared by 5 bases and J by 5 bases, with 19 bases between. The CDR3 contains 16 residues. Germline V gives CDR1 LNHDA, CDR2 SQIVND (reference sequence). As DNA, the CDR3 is TGTGCCAGTAGTGGCCGTGAGACAGGATATGACAATGAGCAGTTCTTC. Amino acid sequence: CASSGRETGYDNEQFF.

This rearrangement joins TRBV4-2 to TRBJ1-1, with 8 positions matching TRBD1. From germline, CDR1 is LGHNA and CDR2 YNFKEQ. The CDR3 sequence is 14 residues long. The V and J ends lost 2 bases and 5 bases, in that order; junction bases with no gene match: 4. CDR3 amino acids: CASSQNRGITEAFF. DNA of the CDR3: TGTGCCAGCAGCCAAAACAGGGGGATAACTGAAGCTTTCTTT.

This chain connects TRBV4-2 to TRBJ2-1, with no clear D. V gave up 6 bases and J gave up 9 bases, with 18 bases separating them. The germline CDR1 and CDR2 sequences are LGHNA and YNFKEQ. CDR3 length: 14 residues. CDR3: CASSNEAGHGEQFF. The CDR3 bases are TGTGCCAGCAGTAACGAAGCAGGTCATGGTGAGCAGTTCTTC.

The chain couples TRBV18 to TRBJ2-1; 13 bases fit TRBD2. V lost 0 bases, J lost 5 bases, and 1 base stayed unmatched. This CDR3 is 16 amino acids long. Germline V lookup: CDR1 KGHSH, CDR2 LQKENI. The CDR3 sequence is CASSPPGLAGNNEQFF. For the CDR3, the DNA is TGTGCCAGCTCACCACCGGGACTAGCGGGGAACAATGAGCAGTTCTTC.

CDR3 bases: TGTGCCAGTCGAAGATGGGGGGGCGAGATGGTAGGTGGCTACACCTTC. This translates into CASRRWGGEMVGGYTF. The J gene is TRBJ1-2, the V gene TRBV19; D may be TRBD1 (6 bases). The V and J ends lost 8 bases and 7 bases respectively, with 26 bases between them. Germline CDR1 reads LNHDA; CDR2 reads SQIVND (reference sequence). The CDR3 contains 16 residues. Supplemented by reference TRBV19 and TRBJ1-2, the full variable domain reads DGGITQSPKYLFRKEGQNVTLSCEQNLNHDAMYWYRQDPGQGLRLIYYSQIVNDFQKGDIAEGYSVSREKKESFPLTVTSAQKNPTAFYLCASRRWGGEMVGGYTFGSGTRLTVV.

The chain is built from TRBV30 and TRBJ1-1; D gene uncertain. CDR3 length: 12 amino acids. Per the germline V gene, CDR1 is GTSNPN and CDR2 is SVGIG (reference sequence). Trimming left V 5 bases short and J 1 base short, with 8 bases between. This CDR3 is CAWGESNTEAFF. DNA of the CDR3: TGTGCCTGGGGGGAGTCGAACACTGAAGCTTTCTTT.

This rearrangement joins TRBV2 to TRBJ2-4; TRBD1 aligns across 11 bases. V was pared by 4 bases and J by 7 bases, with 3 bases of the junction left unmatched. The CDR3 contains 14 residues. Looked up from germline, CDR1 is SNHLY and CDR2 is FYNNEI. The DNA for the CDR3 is TGTGCCAGCAGTGGGACAGGGGGCATGAACATTCAGTACTTC. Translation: CASSGTGGMNIQYF.

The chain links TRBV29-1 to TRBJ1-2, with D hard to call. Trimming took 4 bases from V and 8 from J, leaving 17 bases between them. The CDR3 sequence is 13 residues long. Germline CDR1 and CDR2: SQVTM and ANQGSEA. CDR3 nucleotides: TGCAGCGTTGTTCCCCCGAGTGGGCGAGGCTACACCTTC. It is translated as CSVVPPSGRGYTF.

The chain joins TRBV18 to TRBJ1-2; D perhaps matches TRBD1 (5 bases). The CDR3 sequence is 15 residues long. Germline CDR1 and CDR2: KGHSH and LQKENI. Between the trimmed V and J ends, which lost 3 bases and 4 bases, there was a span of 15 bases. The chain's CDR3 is CASSPTQGLGYGYTF. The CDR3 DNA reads TGTGCCAGCTCACCCACCCAGGGTTTGGGCTATGGCTACACCTTC. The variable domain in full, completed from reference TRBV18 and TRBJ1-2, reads NAGVMQNPRHLVRRRGQEARLRCSPMKGHSHVYWYRQLPEEGLKFMVYLQKENIIDESGMPKERFSAEFPKEGPSILRIQQVVRGDSAAYFCASSPTQGLGYGYTFGSGTRLTVV.

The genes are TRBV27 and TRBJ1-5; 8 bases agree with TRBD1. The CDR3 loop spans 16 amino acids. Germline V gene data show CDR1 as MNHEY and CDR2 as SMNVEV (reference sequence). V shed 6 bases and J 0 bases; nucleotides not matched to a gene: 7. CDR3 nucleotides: TGTGCCAGCAGATCGACAGGGGACATTAGCAATCAGCCCCAGCATTTT. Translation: CASRSTGDISNQPQHF.

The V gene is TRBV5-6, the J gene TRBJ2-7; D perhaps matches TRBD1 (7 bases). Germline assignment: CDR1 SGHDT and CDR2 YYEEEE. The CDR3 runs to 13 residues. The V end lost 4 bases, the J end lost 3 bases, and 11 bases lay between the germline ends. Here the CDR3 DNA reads TGTGCCAGCAGCACAGGGGAGGACTACGAGCAGTACTTC. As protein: CASSTGEDYEQYF.

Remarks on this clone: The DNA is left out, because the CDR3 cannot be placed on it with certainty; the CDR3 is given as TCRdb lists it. Here the CDR3 reads CASSSGVGYNEQFF. The chain combines TRBV19 with TRBJ2-1; the table's D gene call, TRBD2, was not cross checked with the DNA. The CDR3 extends over 14 residues, inclusive of both ends. Germline lookup yields CDR1 LNHDA and CDR2 SQIVND (reference sequence).

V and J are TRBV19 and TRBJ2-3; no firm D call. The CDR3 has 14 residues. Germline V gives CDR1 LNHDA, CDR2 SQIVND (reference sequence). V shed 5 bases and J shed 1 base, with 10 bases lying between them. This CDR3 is CASSVSVGTDTQYF. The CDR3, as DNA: TGTGCCAGTAGTGTCTCGGTGGGCACAGATACGCAGTATTTT.